One T cell receptor beta chain is described in this entry. Its specificity is unknown. Primed by a sample-barcoded 5' primer and a J-beta primer mix, a second PCR proceeded for about 6 to 12 cycles. From the 5' RACE reads, TCRdb called clonotypes with MiXCR, one entry per CDR3 protein. The sample gives approximately 940,000 distinct CDR3 sequences, about 48% of which show up once; roughly 13% is in the top ten. Every sample had a minimum of 6 million PBMCs isolated. V shed 6 bases and J shed 5 bases, with 28 bases lying between them. The CDR3 extends over 18 amino acids. Germline V gene data show CDR1 as MGHDK and CDR2 as SYGVNS. This specimen comes from a study of blood T cells in healthy people across ages. Findings and caveats of the study: Older age went with lower TCR beta diversity per million T cells, in a roughly linear way.

Sequencing was performed on blood. The TCR originated in a man between 25 and 39 years old in good health. The V gene is TRBV25-1, the J gene TRBJ2-5, with D unresolved. CDR3 coding DNA: TGTGCCAGCAGCCCCAATCCTCGGGCCATAAAAAGAAACGAGACCCAGTACTTC. It translates to CASSPNPRAIKRNETQYF. Complete variable domain (other parts from reference TRBV25-1 and TRBJ2-5): EADIYQTPRYLVIGTGKKITLECSQTMGHDKMYWYQQDPGMELHLIHYSYGVNSTEKGDLSSESTVSRIRTEHFPLTLESARPSHTSQYLCASSPNPRAIKRNETQYFGPGTRLLVL.